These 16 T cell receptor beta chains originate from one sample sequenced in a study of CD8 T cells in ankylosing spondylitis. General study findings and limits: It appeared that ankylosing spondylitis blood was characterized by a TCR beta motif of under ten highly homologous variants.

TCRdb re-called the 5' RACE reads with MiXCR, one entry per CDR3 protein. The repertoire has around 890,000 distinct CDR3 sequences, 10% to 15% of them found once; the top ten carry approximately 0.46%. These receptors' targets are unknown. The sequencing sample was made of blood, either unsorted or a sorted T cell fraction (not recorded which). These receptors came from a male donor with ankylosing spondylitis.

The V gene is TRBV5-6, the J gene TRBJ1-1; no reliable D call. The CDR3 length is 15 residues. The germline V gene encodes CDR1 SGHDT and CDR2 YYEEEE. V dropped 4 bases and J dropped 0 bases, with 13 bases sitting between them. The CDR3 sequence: CASSTYGGMNTEAFF. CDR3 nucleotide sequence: TGTGCCAGCAGCACCTACGGAGGTATGAACACTGAAGCTTTCTTT. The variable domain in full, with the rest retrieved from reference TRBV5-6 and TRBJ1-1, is DAGVTQSPTHLIKTRGQQVTLRCSPKSGHDTVSWYQQALGQGPQFIFQYYEEEERQRGNFPDRFSGHQFPNYSSELNVNALLLGDSALYLCASSTYGGMNTEAFFGQGTRLTVV.

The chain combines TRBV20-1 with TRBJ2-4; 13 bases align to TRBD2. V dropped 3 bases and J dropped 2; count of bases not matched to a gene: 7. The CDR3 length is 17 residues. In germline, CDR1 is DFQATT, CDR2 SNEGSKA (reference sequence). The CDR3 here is CSASGTSGILSKNIQYF. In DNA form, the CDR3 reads TGCAGTGCTAGTGGGACTAGCGGGATCCTATCCAAAAACATTCAGTACTTC.

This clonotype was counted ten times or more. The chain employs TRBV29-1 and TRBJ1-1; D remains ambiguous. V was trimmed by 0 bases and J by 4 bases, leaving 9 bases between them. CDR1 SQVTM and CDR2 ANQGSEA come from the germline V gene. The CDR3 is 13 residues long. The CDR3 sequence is CSVEERSGTEAFF. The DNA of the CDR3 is TGCAGCGTTGAAGAACGTAGCGGCACTGAAGCTTTCTTT. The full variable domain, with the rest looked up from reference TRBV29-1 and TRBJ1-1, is SAVISQKPSRDICQRGTSLTIQCQVDSQVTMMFWYRQQPGQSLTLIATANQGSEATYESGFVIDKFPISRPNLTFSTLTVSNMSPEDSSIYLCSVEERSGTEAFFGQGTRLTVV.

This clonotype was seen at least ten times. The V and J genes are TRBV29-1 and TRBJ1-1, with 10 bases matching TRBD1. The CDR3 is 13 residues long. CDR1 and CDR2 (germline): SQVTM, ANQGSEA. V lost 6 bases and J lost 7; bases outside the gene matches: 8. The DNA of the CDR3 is TGCAGCGTGAGAGACAGGGGGCTTAGTGAAGCTTTCTTT. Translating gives CSVRDRGLSEAFF.

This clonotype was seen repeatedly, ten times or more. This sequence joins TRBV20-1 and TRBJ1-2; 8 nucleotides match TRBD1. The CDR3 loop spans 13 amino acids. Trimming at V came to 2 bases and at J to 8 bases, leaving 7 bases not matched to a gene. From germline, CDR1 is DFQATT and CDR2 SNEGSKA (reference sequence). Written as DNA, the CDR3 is TGCAGTGCTAGACCCGGACAGGGAGGCGGCTACACCTTC. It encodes CSARPGQGGGYTF.

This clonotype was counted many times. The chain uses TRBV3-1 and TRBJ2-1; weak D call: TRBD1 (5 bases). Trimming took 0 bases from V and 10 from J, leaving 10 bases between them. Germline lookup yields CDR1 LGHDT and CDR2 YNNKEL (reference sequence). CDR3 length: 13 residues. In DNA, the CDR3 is TGTGCCAGCAGCCAAGATTCCAGGGCAGAGCAGTTCTTC. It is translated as CASSQDSRAEQFF.

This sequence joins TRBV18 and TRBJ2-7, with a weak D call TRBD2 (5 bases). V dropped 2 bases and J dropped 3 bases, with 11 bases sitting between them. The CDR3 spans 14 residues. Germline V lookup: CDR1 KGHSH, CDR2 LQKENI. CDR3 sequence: CASSPNGGDYEQYF. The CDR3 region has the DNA TGTGCCAGCTCACCAAACGGAGGAGACTACGAGCAGTACTTC. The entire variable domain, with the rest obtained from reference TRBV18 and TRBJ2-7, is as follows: NAGVMQNPRHLVRRRGQEARLRCSPMKGHSHVYWYRQLPEEGLKFMVYLQKENIIDESGMPKERFSAEFPKEGPSILRIQQVVRGDSAAYFCASSPNGGDYEQYFGPGTRLTVT.

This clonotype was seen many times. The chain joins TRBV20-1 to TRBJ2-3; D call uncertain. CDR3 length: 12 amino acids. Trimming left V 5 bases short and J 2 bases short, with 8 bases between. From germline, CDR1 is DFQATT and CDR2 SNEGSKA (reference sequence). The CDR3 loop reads CSAPSFTDTQYF. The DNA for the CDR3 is TGCAGTGCTCCGTCCTTCACAGATACGCAGTATTTT.

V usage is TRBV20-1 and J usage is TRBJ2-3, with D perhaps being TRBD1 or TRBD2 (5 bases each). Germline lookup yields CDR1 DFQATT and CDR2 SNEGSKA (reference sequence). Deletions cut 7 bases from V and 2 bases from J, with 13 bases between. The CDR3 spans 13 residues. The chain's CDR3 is CSGRDPFTDTQYF. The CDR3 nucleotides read TGCAGTGGCAGGGACCCTTTCACAGATACGCAGTATTTT.

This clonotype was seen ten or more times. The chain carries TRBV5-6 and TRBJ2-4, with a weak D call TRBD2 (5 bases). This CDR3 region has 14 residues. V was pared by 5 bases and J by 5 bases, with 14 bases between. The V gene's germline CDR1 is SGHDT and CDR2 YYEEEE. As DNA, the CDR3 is TGTGCCAGCAGTCGGCGGGCCACCCAAAACATTCAGTACTTC. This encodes CASSRRATQNIQYF.

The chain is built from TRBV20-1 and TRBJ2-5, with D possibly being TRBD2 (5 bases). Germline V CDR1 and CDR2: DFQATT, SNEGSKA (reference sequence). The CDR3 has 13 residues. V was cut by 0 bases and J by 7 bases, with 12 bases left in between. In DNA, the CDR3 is TGCAGTGCTAGAGAGACCTTTCGGGGGACCCAGTACTTC. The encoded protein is CSARETFRGTQYF.

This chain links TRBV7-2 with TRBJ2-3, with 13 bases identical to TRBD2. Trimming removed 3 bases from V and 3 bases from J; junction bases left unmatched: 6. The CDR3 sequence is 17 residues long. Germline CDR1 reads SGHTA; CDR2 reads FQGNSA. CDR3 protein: CASSFVRLAGGTDTQYF. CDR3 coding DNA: TGTGCCAGCAGCTTCGTCCGACTAGCGGGAGGAACAGATACGCAGTATTTT.

Written as DNA, the CDR3 is TGTGCCAGCAGCGCGGGACTGGGACTAGCGGGGGCCAATGAGCAGTTCTTC. Amino acid sequence: CASSAGLGLAGANEQFF. This chain links TRBV7-3 with TRBJ2-1, with 14 nucleotides matching TRBD2. The CDR3 totals 17 residues. Germline V lookup: CDR1 SGHTA, CDR2 FQGTGA. With 5 bases clipped from V and 6 bases from J, the junction kept 9 bases outside the gene matches. Full variable domain (remainder filled in from reference TRBV7-3 and TRBJ2-1): GAGVSQTPSNKVTEKGKYVELRCDPISGHTALYWYRQSLGQGPEFLIYFQGTGAADDSGLPNDRFFAVRPEGSVSTLKIQRTERGDSAVYLCASSAGLGLAGANEQFFGPGTRLTVL.

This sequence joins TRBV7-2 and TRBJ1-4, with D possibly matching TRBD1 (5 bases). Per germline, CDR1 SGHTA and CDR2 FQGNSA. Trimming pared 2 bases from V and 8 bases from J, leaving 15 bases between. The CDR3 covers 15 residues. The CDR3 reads CASSLKSPGREKLFF. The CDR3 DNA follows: TGTGCCAGCAGCTTAAAATCCCCAGGGCGGGAAAAACTGTTTTTT.

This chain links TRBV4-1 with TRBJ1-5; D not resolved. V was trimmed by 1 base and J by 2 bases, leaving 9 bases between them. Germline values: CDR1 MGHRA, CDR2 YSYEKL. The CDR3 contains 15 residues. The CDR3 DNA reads TGCGCCAGCAGCCAAGGCAGGCTAGGCAATCAGCCCCAGCATTTT. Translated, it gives CASSQGRLGNQPQHF.

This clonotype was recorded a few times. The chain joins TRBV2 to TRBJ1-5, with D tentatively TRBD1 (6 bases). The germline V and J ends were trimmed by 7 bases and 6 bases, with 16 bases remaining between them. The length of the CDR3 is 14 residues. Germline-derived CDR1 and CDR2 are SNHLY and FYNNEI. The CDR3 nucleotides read TGTGCCAGCAACGAACAGGGCCTCGGTCAGCCCCAGCATTTT. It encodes CASNEQGLGQPQHF.